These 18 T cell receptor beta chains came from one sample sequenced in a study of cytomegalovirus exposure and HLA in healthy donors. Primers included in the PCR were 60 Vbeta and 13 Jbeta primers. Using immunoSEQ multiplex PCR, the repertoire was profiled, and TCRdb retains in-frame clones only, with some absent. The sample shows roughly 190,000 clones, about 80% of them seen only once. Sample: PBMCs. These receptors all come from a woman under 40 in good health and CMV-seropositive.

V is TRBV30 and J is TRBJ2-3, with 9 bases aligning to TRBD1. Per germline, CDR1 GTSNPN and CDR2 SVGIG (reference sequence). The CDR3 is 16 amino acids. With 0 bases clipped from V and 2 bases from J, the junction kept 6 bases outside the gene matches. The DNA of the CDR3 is TGTGCCTGGAGTGTATTTAGGGACAGGGACACAGATACGCAGTATTTT. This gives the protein CAWSVFRDRDTDTQYF. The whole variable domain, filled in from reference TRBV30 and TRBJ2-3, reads SQTIHQWPATLVQPVGSPLSLECTVEGTSNPNLYWYRQAAGRGLQLLFYSVGIGQISSEVPQNLSASRPQDRQFILSSKKLLLSDSGFYLCAWSVFRDRDTDTQYFGPGTRLTVL.

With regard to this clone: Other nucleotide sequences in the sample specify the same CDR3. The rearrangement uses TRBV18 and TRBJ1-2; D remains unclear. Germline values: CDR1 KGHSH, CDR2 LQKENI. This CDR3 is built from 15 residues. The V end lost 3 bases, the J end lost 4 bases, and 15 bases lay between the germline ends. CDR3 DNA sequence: TGTGCCAGCTCACCCGAACAATTACCTCGCTATGGCTACACCTTC. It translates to CASSPEQLPRYGYTF. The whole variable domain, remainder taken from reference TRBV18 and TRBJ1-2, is NAGVMQNPRHLVRRRGQEARLRCSPMKGHSHVYWYRQLPEEGLKFMVYLQKENIIDESGMPKERFSAEFPKEGPSILRIQQVVRGDSAAYFCASSPEQLPRYGYTFGSGTRLTVV.

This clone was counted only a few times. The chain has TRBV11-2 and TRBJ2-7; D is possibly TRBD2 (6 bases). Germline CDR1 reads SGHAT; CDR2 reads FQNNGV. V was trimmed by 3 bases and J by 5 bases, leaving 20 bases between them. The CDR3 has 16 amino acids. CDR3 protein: CASSFGRSGRSHEQYF. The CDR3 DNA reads TGTGCCAGCAGCTTTGGTCGTAGCGGTCGATCTCACGAGCAGTACTTC.

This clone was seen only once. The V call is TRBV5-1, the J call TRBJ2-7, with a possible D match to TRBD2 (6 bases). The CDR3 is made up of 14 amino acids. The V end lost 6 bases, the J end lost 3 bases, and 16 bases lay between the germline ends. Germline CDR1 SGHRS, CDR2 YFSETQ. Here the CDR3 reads CASKSTAGGYEQYF. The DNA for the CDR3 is TGCGCCAGCAAATCCACAGCCGGGGGCTACGAGCAGTACTTC.

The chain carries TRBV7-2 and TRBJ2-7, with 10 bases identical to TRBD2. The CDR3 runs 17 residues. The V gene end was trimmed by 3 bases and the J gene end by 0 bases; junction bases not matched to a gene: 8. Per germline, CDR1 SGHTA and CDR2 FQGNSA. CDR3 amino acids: CASSFKSGLAASYEQYF. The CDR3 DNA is TGTGCCAGCAGCTTTAAAAGTGGACTAGCGGCCTCCTACGAGCAGTACTTC. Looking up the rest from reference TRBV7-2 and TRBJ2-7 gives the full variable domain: GAGVSQSPSNKVTEKGKDVELRCDPISGHTALYWYRQSLGQGLEFLIYFQGNSAPDKSGLPSDRFSAERTGGSVSTLTIQRTQQEDSAVYLCASSFKSGLAASYEQYFGPGTRLTVT.

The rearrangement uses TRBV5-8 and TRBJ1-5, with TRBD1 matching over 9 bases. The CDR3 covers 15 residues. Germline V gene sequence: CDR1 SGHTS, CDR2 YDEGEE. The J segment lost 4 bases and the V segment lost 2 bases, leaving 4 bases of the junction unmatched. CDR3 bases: TGTGCCAGCAGCTTATGGGGGACAGGGAATCAGCCCCAGCATTTT. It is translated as CASSLWGTGNQPQHF.

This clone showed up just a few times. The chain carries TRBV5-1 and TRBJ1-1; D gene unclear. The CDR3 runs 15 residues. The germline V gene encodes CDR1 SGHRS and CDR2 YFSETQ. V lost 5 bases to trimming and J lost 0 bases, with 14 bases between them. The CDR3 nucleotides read TGCGCCAGCAGGGGGAGGGAGGAGATGAACACTGAAGCTTTCTTT. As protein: CASRGREEMNTEAFF.

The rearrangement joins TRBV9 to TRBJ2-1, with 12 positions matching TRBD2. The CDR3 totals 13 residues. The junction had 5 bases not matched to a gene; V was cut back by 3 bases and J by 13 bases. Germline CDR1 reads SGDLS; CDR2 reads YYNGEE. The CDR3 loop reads CASSARTSGIQFF. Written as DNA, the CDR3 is TGTGCCAGCAGCGCCAGGACTAGCGGGATCCAGTTCTTC.

DNA of the CDR3: TGTGCCAGCAGTCATTCGACAGGGGGAGGCAATCAGCCCCAGCATTTT. It is translated as CASSHSTGGGNQPQHF. The chain links TRBV7-2 to TRBJ1-5, with TRBD1 matching over 9 bases. Germline values: CDR1 SGHTA, CDR2 FQGNSA. This CDR3 spans 16 amino acids. The trim removed 6 bases at V and 2 bases at J, leaving 8 bases unmatched.

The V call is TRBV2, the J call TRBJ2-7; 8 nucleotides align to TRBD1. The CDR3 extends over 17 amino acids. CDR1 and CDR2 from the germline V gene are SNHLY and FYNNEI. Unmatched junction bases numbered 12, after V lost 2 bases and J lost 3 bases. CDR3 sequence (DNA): TGTGCCAGCAGTGAATATCCGACAGGGGTGGGAAACTACGAGCAGTACTTC. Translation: CASSEYPTGVGNYEQYF.

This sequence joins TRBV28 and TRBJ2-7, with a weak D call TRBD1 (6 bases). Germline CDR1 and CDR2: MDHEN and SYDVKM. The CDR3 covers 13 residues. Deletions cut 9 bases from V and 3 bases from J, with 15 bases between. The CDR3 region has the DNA TGTGCCAGTAACGACAGGACTCACTACGAGCAGTACTTC. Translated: CASNDRTHYEQYF.

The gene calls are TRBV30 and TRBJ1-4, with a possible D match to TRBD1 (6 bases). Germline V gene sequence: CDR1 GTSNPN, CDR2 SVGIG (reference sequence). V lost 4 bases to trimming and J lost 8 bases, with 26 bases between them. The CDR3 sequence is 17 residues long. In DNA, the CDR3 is TGTGCCTGGACTTTGTTCGGTGTCAAACAGGGCGGCGAAAAACTGTTTTTT. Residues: CAWTLFGVKQGGEKLFF.

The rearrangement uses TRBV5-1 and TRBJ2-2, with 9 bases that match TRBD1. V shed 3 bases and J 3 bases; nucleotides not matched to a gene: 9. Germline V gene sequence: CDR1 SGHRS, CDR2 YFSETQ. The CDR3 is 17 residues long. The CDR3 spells CASSWGTWTGDTGELFF. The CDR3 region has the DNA TGCGCCAGCAGCTGGGGAACATGGACAGGGGACACCGGGGAGCTGTTTTTT.

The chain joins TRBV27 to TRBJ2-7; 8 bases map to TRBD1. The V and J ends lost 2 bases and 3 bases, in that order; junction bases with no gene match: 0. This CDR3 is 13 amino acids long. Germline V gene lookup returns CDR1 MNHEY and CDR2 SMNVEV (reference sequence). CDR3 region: CASSLGTGYEQYF. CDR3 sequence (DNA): TGTGCCAGCAGTTTAGGGACAGGCTACGAGCAGTACTTC.

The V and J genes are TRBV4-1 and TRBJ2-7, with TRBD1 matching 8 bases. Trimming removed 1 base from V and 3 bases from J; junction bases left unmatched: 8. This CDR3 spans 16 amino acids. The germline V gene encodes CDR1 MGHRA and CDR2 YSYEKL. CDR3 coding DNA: TGCGCCAGCAGCCAAGTAATAGTGACAGGGGACTACGAGCAGTACTTC. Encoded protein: CASSQVIVTGDYEQYF.

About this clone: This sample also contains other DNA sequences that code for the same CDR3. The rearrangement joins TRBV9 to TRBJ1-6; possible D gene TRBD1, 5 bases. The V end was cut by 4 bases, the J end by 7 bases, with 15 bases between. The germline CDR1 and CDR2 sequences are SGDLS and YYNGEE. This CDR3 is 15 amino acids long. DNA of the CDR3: TGTGCCAGCAGCCCTCGTGGGGGAGGGAATTCACCCCTCCACTTT. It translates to CASSPRGGGNSPLHF.

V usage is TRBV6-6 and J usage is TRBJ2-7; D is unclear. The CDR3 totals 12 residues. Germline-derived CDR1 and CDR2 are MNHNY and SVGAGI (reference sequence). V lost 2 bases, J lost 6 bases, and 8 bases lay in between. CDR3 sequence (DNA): TGTGCCAGCAGTTACACCCTAGGCGAGCAGTACTTC. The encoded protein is CASSYTLGEQYF.

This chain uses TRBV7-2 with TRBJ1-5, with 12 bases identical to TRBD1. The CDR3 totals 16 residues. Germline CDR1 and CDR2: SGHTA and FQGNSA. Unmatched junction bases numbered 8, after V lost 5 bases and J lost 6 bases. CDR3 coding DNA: TGTGCCAGCAGCCCAGGGGACAGGGGGCAGGGTCAGCCCCAGCATTTT. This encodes CASSPGDRGQGQPQHF.